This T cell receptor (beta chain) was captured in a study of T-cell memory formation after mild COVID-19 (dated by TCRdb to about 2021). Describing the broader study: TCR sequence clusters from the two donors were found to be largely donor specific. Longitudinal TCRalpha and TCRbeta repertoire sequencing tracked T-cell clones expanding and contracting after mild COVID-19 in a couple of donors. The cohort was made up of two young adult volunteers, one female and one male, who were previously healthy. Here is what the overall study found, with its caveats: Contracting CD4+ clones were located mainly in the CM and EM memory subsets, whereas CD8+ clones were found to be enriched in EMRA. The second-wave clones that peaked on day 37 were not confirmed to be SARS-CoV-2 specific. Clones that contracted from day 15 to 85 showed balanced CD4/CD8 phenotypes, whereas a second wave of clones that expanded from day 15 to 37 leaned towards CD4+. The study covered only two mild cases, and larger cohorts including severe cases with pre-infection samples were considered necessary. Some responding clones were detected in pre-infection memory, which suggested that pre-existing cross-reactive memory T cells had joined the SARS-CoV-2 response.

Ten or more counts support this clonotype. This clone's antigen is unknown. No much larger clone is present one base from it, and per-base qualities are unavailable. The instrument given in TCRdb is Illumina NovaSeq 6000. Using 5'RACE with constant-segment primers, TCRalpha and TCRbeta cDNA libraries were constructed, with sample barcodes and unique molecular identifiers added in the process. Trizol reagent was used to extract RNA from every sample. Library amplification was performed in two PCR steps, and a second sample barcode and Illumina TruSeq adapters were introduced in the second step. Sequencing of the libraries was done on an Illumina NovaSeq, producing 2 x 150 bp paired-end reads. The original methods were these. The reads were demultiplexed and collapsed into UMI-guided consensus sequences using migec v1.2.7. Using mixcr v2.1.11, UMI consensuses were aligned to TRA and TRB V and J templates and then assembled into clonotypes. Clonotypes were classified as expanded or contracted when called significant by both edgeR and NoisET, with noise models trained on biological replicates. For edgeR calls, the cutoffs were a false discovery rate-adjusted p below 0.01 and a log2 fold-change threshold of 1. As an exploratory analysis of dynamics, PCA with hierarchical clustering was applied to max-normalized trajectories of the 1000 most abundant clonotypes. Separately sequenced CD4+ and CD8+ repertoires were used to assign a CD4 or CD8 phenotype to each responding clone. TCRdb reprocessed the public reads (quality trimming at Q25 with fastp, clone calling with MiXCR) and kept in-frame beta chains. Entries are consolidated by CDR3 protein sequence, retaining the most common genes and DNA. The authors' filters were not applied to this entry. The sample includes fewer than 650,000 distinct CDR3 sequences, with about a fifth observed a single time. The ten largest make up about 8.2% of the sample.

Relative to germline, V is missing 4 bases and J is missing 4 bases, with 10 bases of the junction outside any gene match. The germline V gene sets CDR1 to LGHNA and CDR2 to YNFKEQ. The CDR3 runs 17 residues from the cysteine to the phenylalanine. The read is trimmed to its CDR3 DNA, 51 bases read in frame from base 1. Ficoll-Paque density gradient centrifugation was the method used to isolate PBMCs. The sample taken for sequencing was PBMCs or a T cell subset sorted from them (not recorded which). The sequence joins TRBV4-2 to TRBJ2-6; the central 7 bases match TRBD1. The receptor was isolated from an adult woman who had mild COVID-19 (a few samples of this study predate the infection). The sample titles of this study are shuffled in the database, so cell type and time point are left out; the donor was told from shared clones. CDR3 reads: CASSLRQGSTGANVLTF. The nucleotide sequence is TGTGCCAGCAGCCTACGACAGGGATCTACCGGGGCCAACGTCCTGACTTTC.